The 29 T cell receptor beta chains below come from one sample, sequenced in a study of response to subunit inactivated influenza vaccine. Via MiXCR, TCRdb re-called the RT-PCR reads, giving one row per CDR3 protein. The sample contains about 160,000 distinct CDR3 sequences, 11% of which appear only once. The sequenced sample was non-naive T cells sorted from PBMCs, obtained more than 35 days after vaccination. These receptors were taken from a man aged 45-60 years who received an inactivated influenza vaccine.

This chain connects TRBV12-3 or TRBV12-4 to TRBJ1-5; no reliable D call. The CDR3 runs to 15 residues. V lost 2 bases and J 1 base, leaving 9 bases between the germline ends. The chain's CDR3 is CASSLNSGSNQPQHF. The CDR3 DNA sequence: TGTGCCAGCAGTTTAAACAGCGGGAGCAATCAGCCCCAGCATTTT.

This clonotype was picked up a small number of times. The J gene is TRBJ1-2, the V gene TRBV10-3, with D perhaps TRBD1 (5 bases). V lost 6 bases and J 2 bases, leaving 13 bases between the germline ends. The CDR3 is 14 residues long. Germline CDR1 and CDR2: ENHRY and SYGVKD. The CDR3 DNA sequence: TGTGCCATCAGCGAAGGGACTCAGAACTATGGCTACACCTTC. It translates to CAISEGTQNYGYTF.

This clonotype has only a few counts. This chain uses TRBV6-2 or TRBV6-3 with TRBJ2-3; D tentatively reads TRBD1 or TRBD2 (7 bases each). Germline-derived CDR1 and CDR2 are MNHEY and SVGEGT. The CDR3 length is 15 residues. Trimming took off 7 bases at V and 2 bases at J, with 16 bases between the two ends. CDR3 region: CASNYRGGYTDTQYF. CDR3 DNA: TGTGCCAGCAACTACAGGGGAGGGTACACAGATACGCAGTATTTT.

About this clonotype: A junction boundary mismatches the germline segment, possibly from a read error. CDR3 residues: CASSFGQGGRNEKLVF. The DNA for the CDR3 is TGCGCCAGCAGCTTCGGACAGGGCGGGAGGAATGAAAAACTGGTTTTT. The chain has TRBV5-1 and TRBJ1-4; the match to TRBD1 covers 8 bases. CDR3 length equals 16 residues. Looked up from germline, CDR1 is SGHRS and CDR2 is YFSETQ.

This chain links TRBV4-1 with TRBJ2-7, with 8 bases lining up with TRBD2. The germline CDR1 and CDR2 sequences are MGHRA and YSYEKL. This CDR3 is built from 15 residues. V lost 1 base to trimming and J lost 4 bases; unmatched junction nucleotides: 6. CDR3 nucleotide sequence: TGCGCCAGCAGCCAAGTTTCGGGGGGGCTTTACGAGCAGTACTTC. This sequence encodes CASSQVSGGLYEQYF.

V usage is TRBV5-6 and J usage is TRBJ2-3; D gene ambiguous. Trimming shortened V by 1 base and J by 2 bases, and 8 bases separated the two germline ends. CDR1 is SGHDT, CDR2 YYEEEE, per germline. The CDR3 is 14 amino acids. CDR3 region: CASSLIWDTDTQYF. As DNA, the CDR3 is TGTGCCAGCAGCTTGATATGGGACACAGATACGCAGTATTTT.

This clonotype was seen more than once but under ten times. The chain uses TRBV28 and TRBJ2-3; 8 bases match TRBD2. Looked up from germline, CDR1 is MDHEN and CDR2 is SYDVKM. CDR3 length equals 15 residues. With 4 bases clipped from V and 2 bases from J, the junction kept 5 bases outside the gene matches. The CDR3 DNA follows: TGTGCCAGCAGTTCCCTGACTAGCGCCACAGATACGCAGTATTTT. Its protein product is CASSSLTSATDTQYF.

J is TRBJ2-4 and V is TRBV20-1; 12 bases align to TRBD2. The J segment lost 6 bases and the V segment lost 0 bases, leaving 6 bases of the junction unmatched. CDR3 length: 16 residues. Germline V CDR1 and CDR2: DFQATT, SNEGSKA (reference sequence). CDR3 bases: TGCAGTGCTAGAGATTACCCTAGCGGGAGGGTAAACATTCAGTACTTC. Its translation is CSARDYPSGRVNIQYF.

This clonotype was detected many times. This chain joins TRBV4-1 and TRBJ1-1; D gene unclear. The V end was cut by 0 bases, the J end by 1 base, with 6 bases between. The CDR3 has 14 residues. Germline V CDR1 and CDR2: MGHRA, YSYEKL. The CDR3 sequence: CASSQDRQNTEAFF. The DNA for the CDR3 is TGCGCCAGCAGCCAAGATCGACAGAACACTGAAGCTTTCTTT.

This clonotype has only a few counts. This chain joins TRBV7-9 and TRBJ2-7; no clear D gene. Germline CDR1 and CDR2: SEHNR and FQNEAQ (reference sequence). The CDR3 loop spans 11 amino acids. Trimming cost V 5 bases and J 4 bases, with 6 bases left between them. The CDR3, as DNA: TGTGCCAGCAGCGTCAATTACGAGCAGTACTTC. Amino acids: CASSVNYEQYF. Full variable domain (missing parts from reference TRBV7-9 and TRBJ2-7): DTGVSQNPRHKITKRGQNVTFRCDPISEHNRLYWYRQTLGQGPEFLTYFQNEAQLEKSRLLSDRFSAERPKGSFSTLEIQRTEQGDSAMYLCASSVNYEQYFGPGTRLTVT.

The chain recombines TRBV11-2 with TRBJ2-5, with a weak D call TRBD1 (5 bases). This CDR3 has 15 amino acids. The V end was cut by 6 bases, the J end by 4 bases, with 18 bases between. Looked up from germline, CDR1 is SGHAT and CDR2 is FQNNGV. The CDR3 bases are TGTGCCAGCAGTCGCCCAGGGCCAGGAGCAGAGACCCAGTACTTC. It translates to CASSRPGPGAETQYF.

This clonotype was observed at least ten times. The CDR3 sequence is CASSTQGRGHIRGGYTF. CDR3 nucleotide sequence: TGTGCCAGCAGTACACAGGGGAGGGGGCATATAAGGGGTGGCTACACCTTC. This chain connects TRBV12-3 or TRBV12-4 to TRBJ1-2, with TRBD1 identical over 7 bases. Trimming at V came to 5 bases and at J to 7 bases, leaving 19 bases not matched to a gene. The CDR3 runs 17 residues.

This clonotype has a handful of counts. The chain has TRBV14 and TRBJ2-6; 12 nucleotides align to TRBD1. The CDR3 is 18 amino acids. Germline loops: CDR1 SGHDN, CDR2 FVKESK. Trimming at V came to 2 bases and at J to 3 bases, leaving 5 bases not matched to a gene. The CDR3 DNA is TGTGCCAGCAGCCAACCGGGACAGGGGGCTAATGGGGCCAACGTCCTGACTTTC. Its translation is CASSQPGQGANGANVLTF.

This clonotype was counted many times. The chain carries TRBV5-1 and TRBJ1-2; D unresolved. The CDR3 has 13 amino acids. V was clipped by 0 bases and J by 7 bases, with 10 bases between them. Looked up from germline, CDR1 is SGHRS and CDR2 is YFSETQ. CDR3 in DNA: TGCGCCAGCAGCTTGGGGCCGGCGGTTGGCTACACCTTC. This sequence encodes CASSLGPAVGYTF.

The rearrangement joins TRBV7-8 to TRBJ1-5, with D possibly being TRBD1 (5 bases). The CDR3 length is 16 residues. Trimming took off 0 bases at V and 3 bases at J, with 12 bases between the two ends. Germline-derived CDR1 and CDR2 are SGHVS and FQNEAQ. The CDR3 DNA is TGTGCCAGCAGCTTAGCTCCGGGGGGGAACAATCAGCCCCAGCATTTT. It encodes CASSLAPGGNNQPQHF.

The chain has TRBV20-1 and TRBJ1-5, with 7 positions matching TRBD1. Germline CDR1 and CDR2: DFQATT and SNEGSKA (reference sequence). V dropped 0 bases and J dropped 7; count of bases not matched to a gene: 6. CDR3 length equals 14 residues. CDR3 amino acids: CSARERQGGQPQHF. DNA of the CDR3: TGCAGTGCTAGAGAACGACAGGGAGGCCAGCCCCAGCATTTT.

Turning to this clonotype: The junction shows a germline mismatch at one end, possibly a read error. V gene TRBV20-1 combines with J gene TRBJ1-4; D gene uncertain. Germline values: CDR1 DFQATT, CDR2 SNEGSKA (reference sequence). The CDR3 is made up of 13 amino acids. CDR3 region: CSATGSHNGKLFF. CDR3 sequence (DNA): TGCAGTGCTACCGGGTCCCACAATGGAAAACTGTTTTTT.

This clonotype was recorded a few times. The rearrangement uses TRBV6-4 and TRBJ2-3; D remains ambiguous. The germline V and J ends were trimmed by 3 bases and 2 bases, with 6 bases remaining between them. The CDR3 contains 13 residues. Germline CDR1 MRHNA, CDR2 SNTAGT. DNA for the CDR3: TGTGCCAGCAGTGAGCAGGCCACAGATACGCAGTATTTT. It translates to CASSEQATDTQYF.

The chain links TRBV4-3 to TRBJ2-2; 12 nucleotides align to TRBD2. The V gene end was trimmed by 4 bases and the J gene end by 1 base; junction bases not matched to a gene: 4. The CDR3 consists of 17 residues. Germline assignment: CDR1 LGHNA and CDR2 YSLEER. For the CDR3, the DNA is TGCGCCAGCAGCCGCAAACTAGCGGGGGGGAACACCGGGGAGCTGTTTTTT. This translates into CASSRKLAGGNTGELFF.

V gene TRBV24-1 combines with J gene TRBJ2-1, with D tentatively TRBD1 or TRBD2 (5 bases each). V shed 4 bases and J shed 4 bases, with 16 bases lying between them. The CDR3 covers 16 residues. Germline-derived CDR1 and CDR2 are KGHDR and SFDVKD. CDR3 nucleotides: TGTGCCACCAGTGACCCCGGGACCAGTAGTTACAATGAGCAGTTCTTC. Its protein product is CATSDPGTSSYNEQFF.

This clonotype was counted between two and nine times. The V call is TRBV20-1, the J call TRBJ2-1, with 9 bases identical to TRBD2. The CDR3 is 16 residues long. CDR1 DFQATT and CDR2 SNEGSKA come from the germline V gene (reference sequence). V shed 0 bases and J 4 bases; nucleotides not matched to a gene: 7. The CDR3 bases are TGCAGTGCTAGAGATAGTGGTAGCGGGGGTTACAATGAGCAGTTCTTC. It is translated as CSARDSGSGGYNEQFF.

The J gene is TRBJ2-3, the V gene TRBV11-2, with D perhaps matching TRBD2 (5 bases). The germline V gene has CDR1 SGHAT and CDR2 FQNNGV. The CDR3 spans 17 residues. Trimming removed 0 bases from V and 1 base from J, with 14 bases in between. Here the CDR3 reads CASSLDLPGVGTDTQYF. The CDR3 region has the DNA TGTGCCAGCAGCTTAGATCTCCCCGGGGTTGGCACAGATACGCAGTATTTT.

The V call is TRBV7-2, the J call TRBJ2-5; TRBD2 matches at 11 bases. CDR3 length equals 15 residues. V gave up 2 bases and J gave up 5 bases; unmatched junction bases: 4. Germline CDR1 and CDR2: SGHTA and FQGNSA. As DNA, the CDR3 is TGTGCCAGCAGCTTAACTAGCGGGAGTTTGGAGACCCAGTACTTC. Translation: CASSLTSGSLETQYF.

This clonotype was detected ten times or more. The chain uses TRBV3-1 and TRBJ2-2, with D possibly being TRBD1 (6 bases). V dropped 1 base and J dropped 1 base, with 13 bases sitting between them. The CDR3 extends over 17 amino acids. CDR1 is LGHDT and CDR2 is YNNKEL in the germline V gene (reference sequence). As DNA, the CDR3 is TGTGCCAGCAGCCAAGGCCCGGGACAACAGAACACCGGGGAGCTGTTTTTT. Translation gives CASSQGPGQQNTGELFF.

The chain couples TRBV5-1 to TRBJ2-1; the D call may be TRBD1 or TRBD2 (5 bases each). The CDR3 totals 15 residues. Germline assignment: CDR1 SGHRS and CDR2 YFSETQ. Trimming cost V 4 bases and J 3 bases, with 14 bases left between them. CDR3 in amino acids: CASSPRDPNYNEQFF. The CDR3 nucleotides read TGCGCCAGCAGCCCCCGGGACCCCAACTACAATGAGCAGTTCTTC.

This clonotype was recorded a few times. V usage is TRBV24-1 and J usage is TRBJ2-3; 9 bases fit TRBD1. The CDR3 length is 16 residues. V was pared by 5 bases and J by 2 bases, with 7 bases of the junction left unmatched. Germline CDR1 KGHDR, CDR2 SFDVKD. The CDR3, as DNA: TGTGCCACCAGTGTCCGGGGACAGGGTCCCACAGATACGCAGTATTTT. This encodes CATSVRGQGPTDTQYF.

This clonotype appeared a few times. V is TRBV6-2 or TRBV6-3 and J is TRBJ2-3, with 12 bases fitting TRBD1. V lost 2 bases, J lost 6 bases, and 3 bases stayed unmatched. From germline, CDR1 is MNHEY and CDR2 SVGEGT. The CDR3 loop spans 15 amino acids. CDR3 nucleotide sequence: TGTGCCAGCAGTTACAGAGGGACAGGGGGCGATACGCAGTATTTT. Protein product: CASSYRGTGGDTQYF.

This clonotype was seen at least ten times. The chain links TRBV20-1 to TRBJ2-7; 13 bases map to TRBD2. Trimming removed 7 bases from V and 5 bases from J; junction bases left unmatched: 8. The germline CDR1 and CDR2 sequences are DFQATT and SNEGSKA (reference sequence). The CDR3 is 14 amino acids. The CDR3 loop reads CSVGLAGATHEQYF. The CDR3 coding sequence is TGCAGTGTTGGACTAGCGGGGGCGACCCACGAGCAGTACTTC.

This clonotype was seen only a few times. V gene TRBV7-2 combines with J gene TRBJ2-7; the D call may be TRBD1 or TRBD2 (6 bases each). The CDR3 loop spans 14 amino acids. CDR1 SGHTA and CDR2 FQGNSA come from the germline V gene. Trimming removed 5 bases at V and 4 bases at J, with 15 bases between. CDR3 protein: CASSPTGARYEQYF. The CDR3 coding sequence is TGTGCCAGCAGCCCCACGGGGGCGCGGTACGAGCAGTACTTC.